Below, 25 T cell receptor beta chains from the same sample are listed, as sequenced in a study of OX40 agonist ivuxolimab in advanced cancers. Produced via immunoSEQ multiplex PCR; TCRdb's table is partial and in-frame only. The data hold some 54,000 clones, with approximately 80% observed a single time. The source material was CD4+ or CD8+ T cells sorted from blood, sampled in a trial of the OX40 agonist ivuxolimab. The receptors shown here come from an adult with an advanced solid tumor such as melanoma, head and neck, liver or kidney cancer.

The rearrangement uses TRBV28 and TRBJ1-1; 8 nucleotides line up with TRBD1. J was trimmed by 1 base and V by 10 bases; bases with no gene match: 8. The CDR3 loop spans 14 amino acids. The V gene's germline CDR1 is MDHEN and CDR2 SYDVKM. The CDR3 sequence is CATWTGRANTEAFF. As DNA, the CDR3 is TGTGCCACCTGGACAGGGAGGGCGAACACTGAAGCTTTCTTT.

The rearrangement uses TRBV6-1 and TRBJ1-2; D is unclear. V shed 5 bases and J shed 5 bases, with 12 bases lying between them. The length of the CDR3 is 13 residues. Germline V CDR1 and CDR2: MNHNS, SASEGT. As DNA, the CDR3 is TGTGCCAGCAGTCCCCGGGCCCTATATGGCTACACCTTC. This gives the protein CASSPRALYGYTF.

This chain links TRBV30 with TRBJ1-2, with 7 bases matching TRBD1. CDR1 is GTSNPN, CDR2 SVGIG, per germline (reference sequence). V shed 3 bases and J 6 bases; nucleotides not matched to a gene: 19. The CDR3 is 17 amino acids. This CDR3 is CAWSPQDRTDLGDGYTF. The CDR3 nucleotides are TGTGCCTGGAGCCCCCAGGACAGGACCGATCTTGGGGATGGCTACACCTTC.

The chain combines TRBV27 with TRBJ2-5, with 7 bases identical to TRBD2. Per germline, CDR1 MNHEY and CDR2 SMNVEV (reference sequence). Trimming took 5 bases from V and 4 from J; bases not matched to a gene: 13. The CDR3 covers 16 residues. Written as DNA, the CDR3 is TGTGCCAGCAGTCCCCTAGCGGCTCCTCGGGCAGAGACCCAGTACTTC. Amino acids: CASSPLAAPRAETQYF.

CDR3 loop: CASSLSTSGVSTQYF. The CDR3 bases are TGCGCCAGCAGCTTGAGTACTAGCGGGGTTTCGACCCAGTACTTC. The chain employs TRBV5-1 and TRBJ2-5, with TRBD2 matching 10 bases. CDR1 is SGHRS, CDR2 YFSETQ, per germline. This CDR3 region has 15 residues. J lost 7 bases, V lost 1 base, and 7 bases had no gene match.

A few counts support this clone. The chain links TRBV28 to TRBJ1-4; D perhaps matches TRBD1 (5 bases). Germline CDR1 and CDR2: MDHEN and SYDVKM. This CDR3 spans 15 amino acids. V was trimmed by 5 bases and J by 7 bases, leaving 17 bases between them. In DNA form, the CDR3 reads TGTGCCAGCAGTCCTCCCGGTGGGGGTGGTGAAAAACTGTTTTTT. This translates into CASSPPGGGGEKLFF.

This clone has a single count. The genes are TRBV19 and TRBJ2-7; 11 bases line up with TRBD2. The V gene end was trimmed by 7 bases and the J gene end by 0 bases; junction bases not matched to a gene: 5. The CDR3 totals 15 residues. CDR1 is LNHDA, CDR2 SQIVND, per germline (reference sequence). For the CDR3, the DNA is TGTGCCAGTACCGAAACTAGCGGGAGCTCCTACGAGCAGTACTTC. Translating it yields CASTETSGSSYEQYF.

This chain joins TRBV6-5 and TRBJ1-2; the match to TRBD1 covers 8 bases. Germline CDR1 MNHEY, CDR2 SVGAGI. The CDR3 is made up of 15 amino acids. V shed 8 bases, J shed 4 bases, and the junction held 12 bases outside the gene matches. CDR3 residues: CASRIQQGVGYGYTF. The CDR3 DNA is TGTGCCAGCCGCATCCAACAGGGGGTTGGCTATGGCTACACCTTC.

The rearrangement joins TRBV30 to TRBJ2-7; 9 bases align to TRBD1. Germline V gene sequence: CDR1 GTSNPN, CDR2 SVGIG (reference sequence). The J segment lost 1 base and the V segment lost 3 bases, leaving 16 bases of the junction unmatched. The CDR3 spans 18 residues. The CDR3 protein is CAWSRRITTGGFSYEQYF. For the CDR3, the DNA is TGTGCCTGGAGCCGTCGCATCACTACAGGGGGCTTTTCCTACGAGCAGTACTTC.

The chain combines TRBV14 with TRBJ2-5; 8 nucleotides agree with TRBD2. The DNA end lines up better with TRBJ2-7; the J call may be wrong. The CDR3 loop spans 15 amino acids. CDR1 and CDR2 from the germline V gene are SGHDN and FVKESK. The CDR3 protein is CASSPQRAGAYEQYF. Written as DNA, the CDR3 is TGTGCCAGCAGCCCTCAGAGAGCGGGGGCCTACGAGCAGTACTTC.

The rearrangement links TRBV7-2 to TRBJ2-1; 13 bases are shared with TRBD2. V lost 5 bases to trimming and J lost 3 bases; unmatched junction nucleotides: 1. The CDR3 contains 15 residues. Germline CDR1 SGHTA, CDR2 FQGNSA. CDR3: CASSRTSGGYNEQFF. The CDR3 coding sequence is TGTGCCAGCAGCAGGACTAGCGGGGGCTACAATGAGCAGTTCTTC.

This chain uses TRBV5-1 with TRBJ2-5, with unresolved D. Germline V gene sequence: CDR1 SGHRS, CDR2 YFSETQ. The CDR3 has 15 amino acids. V was trimmed by 0 bases and J by 1 base, leaving 10 bases between them. The chain's CDR3 is CASSLVPGSQETQYF. The CDR3 region has the DNA TGCGCCAGCAGCTTGGTGCCAGGTAGCCAAGAGACCCAGTACTTC.

The rearrangement joins TRBV7-2 to TRBJ1-3; no clear D gene. The CDR3 sequence is 14 residues long. Trimming stripped 2 bases from V and 4 bases from J, with 9 bases between. Germline V gives CDR1 SGHTA, CDR2 FQGNSA. The CDR3 bases are TGTGCCAGCAGCTTAACCGGAGTGGGAAACACCATATATTTT. Translation: CASSLTGVGNTIYF.

The V call is TRBV7-8, the J call TRBJ1-2; unclear D gene. V was pared by 7 bases and J by 0 bases, with 15 bases between. The germline gives CDR1 SGHVS, CDR2 FQNEAQ. The CDR3 totals 15 residues. This chain's CDR3 is CASIKGVSANYGYTF. The DNA for the CDR3 is TGTGCCAGCATTAAGGGTGTCTCGGCTAACTATGGCTACACCTTC.

CDR3 protein: CASSPWTSGANVLTF. CDR3 nucleotide sequence: TGTGCCAGCAGTCCGTGGACCTCTGGGGCCAACGTCCTGACTTTC. The V and J genes are TRBV28 and TRBJ2-6, with no clear D. The CDR3 has 15 residues. The V end was cut by 5 bases, the J end by 0 bases, with 8 bases between. The germline V gene has CDR1 MDHEN and CDR2 SYDVKM. Full variable domain (remainder filled in from reference TRBV28 and TRBJ2-6): DVKVTQSSRYLVKRTGEKVFLECVQDMDHENMFWYRQDPGLGLRLIYFSYDVKMKEKGDIPEGYSVSREKKERFSLILESASTNQTSMYLCASSPWTSGANVLTFGAGSRLTVL.

The chain couples TRBV28 to TRBJ2-5, with D tentatively TRBD1 (5 bases). Trimming pared 3 bases from V and 3 bases from J, leaving 11 bases between. This CDR3 has 14 residues. The germline V gene has CDR1 MDHEN and CDR2 SYDVKM. DNA of the CDR3: TGTGCCAGCAGTTTGGCAGGGTCTAAAGAGACCCAGTACTTC. Translation gives CASSLAGSKETQYF.

V gene TRBV2 combines with J gene TRBJ2-3; TRBD2 matches 10 bases. CDR3 size: 15 residues. V shed 6 bases and J 0 bases; nucleotides not matched to a gene: 3. Germline V gene sequence: CDR1 SNHLY, CDR2 FYNNEI. CDR3 region: CASRGAGGSTDTQYF. The CDR3 region has the DNA TGTGCCAGCAGAGGAGCGGGAGGGAGCACAGATACGCAGTATTTT.

V gene TRBV7-9 combines with J gene TRBJ2-6; D unclear. The CDR3 runs to 13 residues. Germline V gene lookup returns CDR1 SEHNR and CDR2 FQNEAQ (reference sequence). With 3 bases removed from V and 2 bases from J, the gap between germline ends came to 2 bases. CDR3 sequence reads: CASSLAGANVLTF. CDR3 sequence (DNA): TGTGCCAGCAGCTTGGCTGGGGCCAACGTCCTGACTTTC.

The chain carries TRBV15 and TRBJ2-3; D is possibly TRBD2 (6 bases). V lost 1 base, J lost 2 bases, and 19 bases lay in between. Germline CDR1 and CDR2: LNHNV and YYDKDF (reference sequence). There are 18 residues in the CDR3. CDR3 protein: CATSRAVPGVAATDTQYF. The DNA of the CDR3 is TGTGCCACCAGCAGAGCGGTCCCGGGGGTAGCGGCCACAGATACGCAGTATTTT.

A single count supports this clone. This chain connects TRBV7-6 to TRBJ2-1; D assignment may be TRBD1 or TRBD2 (6 bases each). The CDR3 has 16 residues. Germline loops: CDR1 SGHVS, CDR2 FNYEAQ. V lost 5 bases, J lost 7 bases, and 21 bases lay in between. CDR3 nucleotide sequence: TGTGCCAGCAGCCCCCGGGGGCACCCCGTCGGAAATGAGCAGTTCTTC. This translates into CASSPRGHPVGNEQFF.

This chain joins TRBV30 and TRBJ2-3, with D hard to call. The germline V gene encodes CDR1 GTSNPN and CDR2 SVGIG (reference sequence). This CDR3 region has 14 residues. V was shortened by 0 bases and J by 0 bases, with 7 bases between the two germline ends. CDR3 sequence: CAWSVGLSTDTQYF. CDR3 nucleotide sequence: TGTGCCTGGAGTGTAGGGCTAAGCACAGATACGCAGTATTTT.

The genes are TRBV7-2 and TRBJ2-5; D gene ambiguous. The CDR3 covers 12 residues. Trimming removed 3 bases from V and 2 bases from J, with 4 bases in between. Germline CDR1 and CDR2: SGHTA and FQGNSA. The CDR3 reads CASSFGQETQYF. The CDR3, as DNA: TGTGCCAGCAGCTTTGGGCAAGAGACCCAGTACTTC. The full variable domain, in which reference TRBV7-2 and TRBJ2-5 provide the parts outside the CDR3, is GAGVSQSPSNKVTEKGKDVELRCDPISGHTALYWYRQSLGQGLEFLIYFQGNSAPDKSGLPSDRFSAERTGGSVSTLTIQRTQQEDSAVYLCASSFGQETQYFGPGTRLLVL.

V usage is TRBV5-1 and J usage is TRBJ1-2; 9 nucleotides agree with TRBD1. This CDR3 spans 15 amino acids. J lost 3 bases, V lost 0 bases, and 3 bases had no gene match. Germline V gene lookup returns CDR1 SGHRS and CDR2 YFSETQ. This CDR3 is CASSLGTGVDYGYTF. CDR3 nucleotide sequence: TGCGCCAGCAGCTTGGGGACAGGGGTAGACTATGGCTACACCTTC.

The chain combines TRBV7-7 with TRBJ2-3, with D uncertain. CDR1 SSHAT and CDR2 FNYEAQ come from the germline V gene (reference sequence). The CDR3 totals 13 residues. With 1 base removed from V and 0 bases from J, the gap between germline ends came to 2 bases. As DNA, the CDR3 is TGTGCCAGCAGCTTAGACAGCACAGATACGCAGTATTTT. Protein sequence: CASSLDSTDTQYF.

The rearrangement joins TRBV2 to TRBJ1-5; D uncertain. The CDR3 sequence is 13 residues long. Per germline, CDR1 SNHLY and CDR2 FYNNEI. V was trimmed by 8 bases and J by 3 bases, leaving 11 bases between them. CDR3 region: CASSEATNQPQHF. The DNA of the CDR3 is TGTGCCAGCTCTGAGGCAACCAATCAGCCCCAGCATTTT.